The sequence of this T cell receptor (beta chain) was determined in a study of CXCR3-negative and CXCR3-positive naive CD8 T cells. It was by 5' RACE with UMI labels that the TRB cDNA libraries were prepared. One entry per CDR3 protein, without DNA, is what TCRdb gives after re-calling the 5' RACE reads. The table gives roughly 89,000 distinct CDR3 sequences; the top ten clones make up roughly 0.99% of it. CDR1 is DFQATT and CDR2 is SNEGSKA in the germline V gene (reference sequence). This CDR3 is built from 15 residues. General study findings and limits: CXCR3-positive naive cells carried more hydrophobic TRB CDR3s than CXCR3-negative ones.

For this clonotype: The antigen is undetermined.

The sample comprised naive CXCR3- CD8+ T cells from blood. Subset: CD45RO-CCR7+CD27+CD95- naive CD8+ T cells lacking CXCR3 (TNR3-). V is TRBV20-1 and J is TRBJ1-1; TCRdb proposes TRBD1, but this gene call is untestable without DNA. The clonotype was recovered from a human donor in good health. Some clones in this sample may be carry-over from other donors' samples. The CDR3 sequence: CSARPGGQDVGEAFF.